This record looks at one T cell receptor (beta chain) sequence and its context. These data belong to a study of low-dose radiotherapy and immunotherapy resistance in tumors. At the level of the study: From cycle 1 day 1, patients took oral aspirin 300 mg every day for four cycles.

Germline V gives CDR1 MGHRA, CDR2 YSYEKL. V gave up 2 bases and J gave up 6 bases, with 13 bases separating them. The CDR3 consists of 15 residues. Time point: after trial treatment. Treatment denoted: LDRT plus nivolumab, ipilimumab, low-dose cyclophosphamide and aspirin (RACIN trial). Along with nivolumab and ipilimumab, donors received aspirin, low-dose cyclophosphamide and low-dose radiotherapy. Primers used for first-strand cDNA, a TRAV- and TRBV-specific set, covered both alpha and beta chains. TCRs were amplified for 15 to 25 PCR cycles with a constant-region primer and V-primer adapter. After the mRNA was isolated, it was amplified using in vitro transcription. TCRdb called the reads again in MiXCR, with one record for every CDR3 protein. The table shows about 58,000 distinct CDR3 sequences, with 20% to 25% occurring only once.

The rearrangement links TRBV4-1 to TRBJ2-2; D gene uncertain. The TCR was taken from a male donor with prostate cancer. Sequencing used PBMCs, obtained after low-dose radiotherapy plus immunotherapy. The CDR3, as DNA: TGCGCCAGCAGCCAACTTTACGGGTTGGCCGGGGAGCTGTTTTTT. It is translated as CASSQLYGLAGELFF.